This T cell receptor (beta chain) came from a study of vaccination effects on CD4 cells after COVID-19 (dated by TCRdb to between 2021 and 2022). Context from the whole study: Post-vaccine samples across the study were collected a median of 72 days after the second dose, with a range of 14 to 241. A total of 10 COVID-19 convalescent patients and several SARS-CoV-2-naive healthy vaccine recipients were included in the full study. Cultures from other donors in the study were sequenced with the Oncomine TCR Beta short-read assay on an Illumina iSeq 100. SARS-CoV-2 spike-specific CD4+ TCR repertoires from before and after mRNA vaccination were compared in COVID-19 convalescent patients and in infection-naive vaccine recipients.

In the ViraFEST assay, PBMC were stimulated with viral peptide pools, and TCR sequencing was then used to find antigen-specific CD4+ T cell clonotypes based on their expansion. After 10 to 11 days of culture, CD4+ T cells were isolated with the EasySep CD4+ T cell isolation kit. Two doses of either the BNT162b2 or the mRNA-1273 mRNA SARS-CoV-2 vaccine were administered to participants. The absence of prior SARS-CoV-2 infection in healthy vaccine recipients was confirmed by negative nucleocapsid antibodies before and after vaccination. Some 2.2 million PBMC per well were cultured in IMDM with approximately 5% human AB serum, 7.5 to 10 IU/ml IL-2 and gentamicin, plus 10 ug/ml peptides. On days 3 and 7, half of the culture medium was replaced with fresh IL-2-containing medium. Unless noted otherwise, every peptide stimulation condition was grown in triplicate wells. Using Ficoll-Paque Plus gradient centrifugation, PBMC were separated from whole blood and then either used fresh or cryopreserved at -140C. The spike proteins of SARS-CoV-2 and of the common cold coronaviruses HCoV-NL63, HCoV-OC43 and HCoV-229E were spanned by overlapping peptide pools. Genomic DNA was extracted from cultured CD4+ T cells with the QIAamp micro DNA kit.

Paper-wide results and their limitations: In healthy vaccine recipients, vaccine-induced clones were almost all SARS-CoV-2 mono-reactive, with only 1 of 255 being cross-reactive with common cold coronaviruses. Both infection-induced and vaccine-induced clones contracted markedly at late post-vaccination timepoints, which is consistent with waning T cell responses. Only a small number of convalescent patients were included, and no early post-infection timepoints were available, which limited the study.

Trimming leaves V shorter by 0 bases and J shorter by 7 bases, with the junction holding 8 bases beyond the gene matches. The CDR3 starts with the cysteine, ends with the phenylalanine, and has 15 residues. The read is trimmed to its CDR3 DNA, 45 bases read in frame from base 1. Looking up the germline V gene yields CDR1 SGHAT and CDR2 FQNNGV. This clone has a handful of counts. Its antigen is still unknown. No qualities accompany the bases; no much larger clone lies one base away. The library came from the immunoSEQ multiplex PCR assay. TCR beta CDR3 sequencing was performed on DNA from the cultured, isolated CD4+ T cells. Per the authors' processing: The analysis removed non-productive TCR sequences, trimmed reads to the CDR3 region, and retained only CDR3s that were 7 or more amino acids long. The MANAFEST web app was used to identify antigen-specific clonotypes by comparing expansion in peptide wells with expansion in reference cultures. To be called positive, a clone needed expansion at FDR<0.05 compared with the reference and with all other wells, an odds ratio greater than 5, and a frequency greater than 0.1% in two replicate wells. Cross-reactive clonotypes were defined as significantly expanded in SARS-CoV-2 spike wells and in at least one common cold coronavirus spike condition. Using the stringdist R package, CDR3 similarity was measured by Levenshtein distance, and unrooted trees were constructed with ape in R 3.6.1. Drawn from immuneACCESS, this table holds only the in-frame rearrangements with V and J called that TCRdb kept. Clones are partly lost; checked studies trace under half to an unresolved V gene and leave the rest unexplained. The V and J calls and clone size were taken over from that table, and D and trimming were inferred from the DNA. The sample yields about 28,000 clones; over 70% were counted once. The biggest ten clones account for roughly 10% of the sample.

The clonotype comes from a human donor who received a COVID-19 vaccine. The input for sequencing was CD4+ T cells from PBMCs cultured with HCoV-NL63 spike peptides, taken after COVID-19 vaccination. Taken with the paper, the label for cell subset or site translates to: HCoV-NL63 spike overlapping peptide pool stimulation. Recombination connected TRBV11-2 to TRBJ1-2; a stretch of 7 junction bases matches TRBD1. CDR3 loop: CASSLDLGGFSGYTF. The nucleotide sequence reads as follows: TGTGCCAGCAGCTTAGATCTAGGGGGCTTCAGTGGCTACACCTTC.